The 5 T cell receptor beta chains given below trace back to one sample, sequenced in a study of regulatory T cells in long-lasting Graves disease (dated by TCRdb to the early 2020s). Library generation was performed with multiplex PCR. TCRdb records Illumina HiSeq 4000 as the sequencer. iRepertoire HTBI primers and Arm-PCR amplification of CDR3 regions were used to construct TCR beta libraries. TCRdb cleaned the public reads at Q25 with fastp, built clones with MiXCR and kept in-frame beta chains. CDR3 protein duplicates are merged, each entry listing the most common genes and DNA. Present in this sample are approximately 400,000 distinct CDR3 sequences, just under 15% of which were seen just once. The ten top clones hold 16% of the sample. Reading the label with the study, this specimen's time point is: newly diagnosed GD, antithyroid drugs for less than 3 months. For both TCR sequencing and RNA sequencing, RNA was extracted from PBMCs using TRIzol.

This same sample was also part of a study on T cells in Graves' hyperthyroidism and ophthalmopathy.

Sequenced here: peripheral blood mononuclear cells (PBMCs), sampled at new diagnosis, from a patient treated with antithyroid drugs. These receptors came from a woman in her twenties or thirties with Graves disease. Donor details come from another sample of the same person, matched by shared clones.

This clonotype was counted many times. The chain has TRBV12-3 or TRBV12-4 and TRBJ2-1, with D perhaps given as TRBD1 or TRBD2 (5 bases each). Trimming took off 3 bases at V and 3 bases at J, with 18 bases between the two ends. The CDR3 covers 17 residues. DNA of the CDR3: TGTGCCAGCAGTTTTAGGGTGAGGGGAGCCTACTACAATGAGCAGTTCTTC. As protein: CASSFRVRGAYYNEQFF.

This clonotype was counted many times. CDR3 region: CASSMDPSGYEQYF. CDR3 nucleotide sequence: TGTGCCAGCAGCATGGACCCCTCGGGCTACGAGCAGTACTTC. The chain couples TRBV11-2 to TRBJ2-7; D ambiguous. Trimming took 5 bases from V and 3 from J, leaving 14 bases between them. The CDR3 loop spans 14 amino acids. The germline gives CDR1 SGHAT, CDR2 FQNNGV.

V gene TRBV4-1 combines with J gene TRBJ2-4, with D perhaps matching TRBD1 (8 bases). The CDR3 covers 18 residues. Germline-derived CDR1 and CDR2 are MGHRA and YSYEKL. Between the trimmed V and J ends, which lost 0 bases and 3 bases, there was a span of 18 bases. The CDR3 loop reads CASSQDDDYRGGKNIQYF. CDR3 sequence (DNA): TGCGCCAGCAGCCAAGATGATGATTACAGGGGGGGCAAAAACATTCAGTACTTC.

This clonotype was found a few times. The CDR3 reads CSARTGPVNTEAFF. In DNA form, the CDR3 reads TGCAGCGCCCGGACAGGGCCAGTAAACACTGAAGCTTTCTTT. This chain connects TRBV29-1 to TRBJ1-1; TRBD1 agrees at 8 bases. This CDR3 spans 14 amino acids. V trimming: 7 bases; J trimming: 2 bases; junction bases outside the gene matches: 9. Per the germline V gene, CDR1 is SQVTM and CDR2 is ANQGSEA.

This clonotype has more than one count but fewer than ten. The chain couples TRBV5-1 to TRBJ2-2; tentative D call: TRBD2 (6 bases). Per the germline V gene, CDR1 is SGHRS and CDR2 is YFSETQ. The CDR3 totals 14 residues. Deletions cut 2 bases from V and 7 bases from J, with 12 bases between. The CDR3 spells CASSFGEAGGELFF. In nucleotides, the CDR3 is TGCGCCAGCAGCTTCGGGGAGGCCGGCGGGGAGCTGTTTTTT.